The T cell receptor beta chain under discussion was sequenced for a study of human T cells and chemical hapten exposure. General observations from the study: Patch test score tracked positively with PT1 expanded TCR counts. Expanded TCR sets contained significantly more large CDR3 similarity clusters than controls.

Time point in this sample: patch test 1, 2 weeks after DPC sensitization. Treatment indicated: therapeutic diphenylcyclopropenone sensitization with weekly scalp DPC. Phlebotomy was performed prior to application of every patch test. Trimming took 5 bases from V and 3 from J, leaving 10 bases between them. The CDR3 runs 14 residues. Germline loops: CDR1 SEHNR, CDR2 FQNEAQ (reference sequence). TCRdb recomputed calls from the RACE reads with MiXCR, one row per CDR3 protein. The data show around 120,000 distinct CDR3 sequences, with approximately 11% seen just once and approximately 3.5% held by the top ten. Many counts were recorded for this clonotype. Its antigen is still unknown.

The TCR sequence derives from a middle-aged woman with alopecia areata. Some clones in this sample may be carry-over from other donors' samples. This specimen was whole blood, taken in connection with sensitization to the hapten diphenylcyclopropenone (DPC). The gene calls are TRBV7-9 and TRBJ2-2; TRBD1 or TRBD2 may be the D gene (5 bases each). The CDR3, as DNA: TGTGCCAGCAGCCCCATGGGGGACACCGGGGAGCTGTTTTTT. Protein: CASSPMGDTGELFF. Together with reference TRBV7-9 and TRBJ2-2, the CDR3 gives the full variable domain: DTGVSQNPRHKITKRGQNVTFRCDPISEHNRLYWYRQTLGQGPEFLTYFQNEAQLEKSRLLSDRFSAERPKGSFSTLEIQRTEQGDSAMYLCASSPMGDTGELFFGEGSRLTVL.